A selection of T cell receptor beta chains follows, all from one sample in a study of PD-1 blockade in classical Hodgkin lymphoma. Profiling relied on immunoSEQ multiplex PCR, and the TCRdb table lists in-frame clones only, not all of them. Of around 29,000 clones in the sample, approximately 81% were seen once. The sequencing here drew on CD4+ T cells from blood, taken before the fourth cycle of nivolumab. The origin of the receptors is a human donor with classical Hodgkin lymphoma. CDR3s leave out the opening cysteine and the closing phenylalanine or tryptophan. Fields, in order: V gene, CDR3 protein.

TRBV7-9,AAANTTNEKLF
TRBV5-1,ASSVTGDVTGELF
TRBV29-1,SAGADRLYEQY
TRBV27,ASSSDRSYEQY
TRBV4-1,ASSHPGGGGNTIY
TRBV5-1,ASSLDTGGNQPQH
TRBV7-9,ASSFPGQAGGYT
TRBV5-1,ASSLNFNEQF
TRBV5-1,ASIDGAGQSEAF
TRBV5-4,ASNSGRDRGYT
TRBV6-6,ASSYGDPPDTQY
TRBV5-1,ASTLTGGNTEAF
TRBV30,AYEPPYRGPPNSPLH
TRBV5-8,ASPTQSRANVLT
TRBV7-8,ASSLGDNSPLH
TRBV5-1,ASSLGQGGYEQY
TRBV5-1,ASSSDFAGETQY
TRBV19,ASSGLVATNEKLF
TRBV7-9,ASSFLVVVQALSLH
TRBV7-9,ASGSTNSYNEQF
TRBV7-2,ASSPQYQETQY
TRBV6-5,ASSGQSTYEQY
TRBV27,ASSSQPRPGTDTQY
TRBV5-1,ASSFDNTGELF
TRBV11-2,ASSLRLAGGLYEQY
TRBV4-2,ASSQDISGRQPQH
TRBV10-3,ATQQGLTNEKLF
TRBV27,ASRQAYEQY
TRBV7-9,ASSLAGSGGVGQF
TRBV7-8,ASSSPQQGQPQH
TRBV5-1,ASSLTSGGQETQY
TRBV28,ASSLEGVWGRGTDTQY
TRBV18,ASSPLTSSGADTQY
TRBV5-1,ASTYRPGGQETQY
TRBV7-2,ASSLALGTGAEAF
TRBV7-9,ASSLEAVGGYT
TRBV6-1,ATSQNTIY
TRBV7-8,ASSLDGLWDRDRETQY
TRBV7-8,ASSLATAPNQPQH
TRBV5-1,ASSLAGDSLTGELF
TRBV7-9,ASNRQGTYEQY
TRBV7-9,ASSPTGDGYT
TRBV19,ASSIWGDEQF
TRBV5-6,ASSLPSGAYEQY
TRBV4-1,ASSQPIQGAAEAF
TRBV7-2,ASSLGQGAPPHH
TRBV4-1,ASKVGQILF
TRBV10-1,ASSPGQIRDTQY